Below are 18 T cell receptor beta chains sequenced from a single sample in a study of blood T cells in healthy people across ages. Next came a second PCR, run for roughly 6 to 11 cycles, which used a sample-barcoded 5' primer along with a J-beta primer mix. TCRdb reprocessed the 5' RACE reads via MiXCR and lists one record per CDR3 protein. The sample has about 800,000 distinct CDR3 sequences, approximately 25% seen once; the top ten hold 3% to 4.5%. These data were likewise used in another study, on T cells of mothers and their children.

The material sequenced was blood. These receptors came from a boy aged 5-17 years in good health.

The chain combines TRBV10-3 with TRBJ2-1, with unresolved D. Germline CDR1 reads ENHRY; CDR2 reads SYGVKD. This CDR3 is 15 amino acids long. V lost 2 bases and J lost 0, with 8 bases in between. For the CDR3, the DNA is TGTGCCATCAGTGAGAATCCCAGCTCCTACAATGAGCAGTTCTTC. Amino acids: CAISENPSSYNEQFF.

The chain couples TRBV6-2 or TRBV6-3 to TRBJ1-5, with D tentatively TRBD1 (5 bases). Germline V gene data show CDR1 as MNHEY and CDR2 as SVGEGT. There are 14 residues in the CDR3. With 5 bases removed from V and 3 bases from J, the gap between germline ends came to 11 bases. The CDR3 loop is CASSTQGLNQPQHF. As DNA, the CDR3 is TGTGCCAGCAGTACCCAGGGTCTCAATCAGCCCCAGCATTTT.

The chain employs TRBV20-1 and TRBJ1-2; 7 nucleotides match TRBD1. The CDR3 contains 14 residues. Unmatched junction bases numbered 10, after V lost 5 bases and J lost 4 bases. In germline, CDR1 is DFQATT, CDR2 SNEGSKA (reference sequence). The CDR3 loop reads CSASEGQEFYGYTF. The CDR3 coding sequence is TGCAGTGCTTCCGAAGGACAGGAGTTCTATGGCTACACCTTC.

CDR3 sequence reads: CASSLPGLAGGETQYF. CDR3 DNA sequence: TGTGCCAGCAGTTTACCGGGACTAGCGGGAGGGGAGACCCAGTACTTC. This sequence joins TRBV25-1 and TRBJ2-5; TRBD2 aligns across 16 bases. With V trimmed by 5 bases and J by 5 bases, 5 bases remained unmatched. The CDR3 extends over 16 amino acids. Germline V gene lookup returns CDR1 MGHDK and CDR2 SYGVNS.

The CDR3 bases are TGCAGTGCTAGGTCCCCGCGGGGGTTCAATGAGCAGTTCTTC. Its protein is CSARSPRGFNEQFF. The genes are TRBV20-1 and TRBJ2-1; 7 bases are a match to TRBD2. Germline-derived CDR1 and CDR2 are DFQATT and SNEGSKA (reference sequence). The CDR3 spans 14 residues. The V gene end was trimmed by 3 bases and the J gene end by 6 bases; junction bases not matched to a gene: 8.

Notes on this clonotype: Germline and junction disagree at one end, which may indicate a read error. The chain recombines TRBV2 with TRBJ2-5; TRBD1 agrees at 7 bases. TRBJ2-7 matches the DNA end more closely, so the J call is doubtful. Germline-derived CDR1 and CDR2 are SNHLY and FYNNEI. The CDR3 loop spans 17 amino acids. Here the CDR3 reads CAGSSRTGTRSSYEQYF. The CDR3 nucleotides are TGTGCCGGCAGTTCTAGGACAGGCACAAGGAGCTCCTACGAGCAGTACTTC.

This clonotype was counted only a few times. In DNA, the CDR3 is TGTGCCAGCAGCATGATTTGGGGGCGGGGGGGCCAGGAGACCCAGTACTTC. This gives the protein CASSMIWGRGGQETQYF. This chain connects TRBV7-2 to TRBJ2-5; 9 bases are shared with TRBD2. This CDR3 is built from 17 residues. CDR1 and CDR2 from the germline V gene are SGHTA and FQGNSA. Trimming cost V 5 bases and J 5 bases; bases outside gene matches: 15.

The chain links TRBV7-2 to TRBJ1-6; no firm D call. Germline V gene sequence: CDR1 SGHTA, CDR2 FQGNSA. The length of the CDR3 is 16 residues. Trimming took off 1 base at V and 5 bases at J, with 12 bases between the two ends. The CDR3 coding sequence is TGTGCCAGCAGCTTAGTTCCGCCGGATCATAATTCACCCCTCCACTTT. Protein product: CASSLVPPDHNSPLHF.

Turning to this clonotype: Because it lacks the conserved phenylalanine or tryptophan at the end, this CDR3 is likely a read error. The V call is TRBV11-2, the J call TRBJ1-1; 8 nucleotides line up with TRBD1. V trimming: 4 bases; J trimming: 0 bases; junction bases outside the gene matches: 4. This CDR3 has 15 residues. CDR1 and CDR2 from the germline V gene are SGHAT and FQNNGV. This CDR3 is CASSSTDRVNTEAFL. The CDR3 DNA reads as TGTGCCAGCAGCTCGACGGACAGGGTGAACACTGAAGCTTTCCTT.

This clonotype was seen only a few times. The rearrangement links TRBV29-1 to TRBJ1-1; D unclear. Germline CDR1 reads SQVTM; CDR2 reads ANQGSEA. The ends were cut back, 0 bases at V and 0 bases at J, with 11 bases in the middle. The CDR3 is 15 residues long. CDR3 protein: CSVEDPRIMNTEAFF. CDR3 bases: TGCAGCGTTGAAGATCCTCGAATTATGAACACTGAAGCTTTCTTT.

This clonotype was counted between two and nine times. One end of the junction is discordant with germline, which a read error may explain. This chain links TRBV6-6 with TRBJ2-5, with 7 bases aligning to TRBD2. Germline V gene sequence: CDR1 MNHNY, CDR2 SVGAGI (reference sequence). This CDR3 is 15 amino acids long. The CDR3 coding sequence is TGTGTCAGCATCATACTACCGGGACTAAAAGAGACCCAGTACTTC. Its protein product is CVSIILPGLKETQYF.

This clonotype occurred a few times. The rearrangement uses TRBV28 and TRBJ1-2, with D tentatively TRBD1 (6 bases). V lost 6 bases to trimming and J lost 4 bases, with 12 bases between them. Germline values: CDR1 MDHEN, CDR2 SYDVKM. The length of the CDR3 is 13 residues. CDR3: CASSLDRIYGYTF. CDR3 nucleotide sequence: TGTGCCAGCAGCCTAGACAGGATCTATGGCTACACCTTC.

This clonotype came up a few times. V and J are TRBV4-3 and TRBJ2-6; D ambiguous. Germline CDR1 is LGHNA and CDR2 is YSLEER. The CDR3 is 16 residues long. V lost 1 base and J 0 bases, leaving 7 bases between the germline ends. The CDR3 sequence: CASSQGEISGANVLTF. The CDR3, as DNA: TGCGCCAGCAGCCAAGGTGAAATCTCTGGGGCCAACGTCCTGACTTTC.

This chain links TRBV20-1 with TRBJ2-6; perhaps TRBD1 as D (5 bases). The CDR3 contains 14 residues. Germline values: CDR1 DFQATT, CDR2 SNEGSKA (reference sequence). V was cut by 6 bases and J by 2 bases, with 11 bases left in between. In nucleotides, the CDR3 is TGCAGTGCGAGACAGTCCACTGGGGCCAACGTCCTGACTTTC. Its protein is CSARQSTGANVLTF.

This clonotype occurred once. This CDR3 is missing its conserved last phenylalanine or tryptophan, likely due to a read error. The chain carries TRBV15 and TRBJ2-7; TRBD1 matches at 10 bases. This CDR3 is 16 amino acids long. The germline gives CDR1 LNHNV, CDR2 YYDKDF (reference sequence). After removal of 1 base from V and 5 bases from J, the junction contained 8 bases not matched to a gene. The DNA of the CDR3 is TGTGCCACCAGCAGAGCGACCGGGACAGGGGACAACGAGCAGTACCTC. It codes for CATSRATGTGDNEQYL.

About this clonotype: The junction departs from the called germline gene at one end, perhaps through a read error. The chain combines TRBV20-1 with TRBJ2-1, with D perhaps TRBD2 (6 bases). This CDR3 is 17 amino acids long. CDR1 and CDR2 (germline): DFQATT, SNEGSKA (reference sequence). The CDR3 loop is CSARDRRAAGRTDEQYF. CDR3 sequence (DNA): TGCAGTGCTAGAGATCGTAGGGCGGCGGGACGTACTGACGAGCAGTACTTT.

This rearrangement joins TRBV6-2 or TRBV6-3 to TRBJ2-3; 9 positions match TRBD2. CDR1 MNHEY and CDR2 SVGEGT come from the germline V gene. The junction had 11 bases not matched to a gene; V was cut back by 7 bases and J by 3 bases. The CDR3 is 16 amino acids. The CDR3 coding sequence is TGTGCCAGCAAGGTTCAGGCGGGAGGGCCGACAGATACGCAGTATTTT. Protein: CASKVQAGGPTDTQYF.

This clonotype was counted between two and nine times. The gene calls are TRBV7-9 and TRBJ1-1; possible D gene TRBD1, 5 bases. This CDR3 is 17 amino acids long. The ends were cut back, 5 bases at V and 3 bases at J, with 22 bases in the middle. Germline CDR1 and CDR2: SEHNR and FQNEAQ (reference sequence). Here the CDR3 reads CASSAVWDYGLDTEAFF. The CDR3 nucleotides read TGTGCCAGCAGCGCCGTTTGGGACTACGGTCTTGACACTGAAGCTTTCTTT. The full variable domain, rest sourced from reference TRBV7-9 and TRBJ1-1, is DTGVSQNPRHKITKRGQNVTFRCDPISEHNRLYWYRQTLGQGPEFLTYFQNEAQLEKSRLLSDRFSAERPKGSFSTLEIQRTEQGDSAMYLCASSAVWDYGLDTEAFFGQGTRLTVV.